Below are 10 T cell receptor beta chains sequenced from a single sample in a study of cytomegalovirus exposure and HLA in healthy donors. The PCR employed 60 Vbeta primers together with 13 Jbeta primers. Assay used: immunoSEQ multiplex PCR; TCRdb lists only in-frame clones, some missing. The profile shows more than 85,000 clones, 70% to 90% of them singletons. What was sequenced was PBMCs. The receptors here all came from a man between 35 and 55 years old in good health and CMV-seronegative.

The chain has TRBV6-6 and TRBJ1-1, with 8 nucleotides matching TRBD1. Trimming removed 6 bases from V and 3 bases from J; junction bases left unmatched: 6. CDR3 length: 14 residues. Germline-derived CDR1 and CDR2 are MNHNY and SVGAGI (reference sequence). The CDR3 DNA is TGTGCCAGCAGACCAGGGGGCGGGTACACTGAAGCTTTCTTT. Translating it yields CASRPGGGYTEAFF.

The V gene is TRBV6-6, the J gene TRBJ2-7; D may be TRBD2 (5 bases). Germline-derived CDR1 and CDR2 are MNHNY and SVGAGI (reference sequence). With 7 bases removed from V and 1 base from J, the gap between germline ends came to 14 bases. The CDR3 loop spans 14 amino acids. CDR3 DNA sequence: TGTGCCAGCACTGAGGGCGGAGAGTCCTACGAGCAGTACTTC. Protein sequence: CASTEGGESYEQYF.

This clone was seen a handful of times. The chain uses TRBV29-1 and TRBJ1-5; 11 positions agree with TRBD1. CDR1 is SQVTM, CDR2 ANQGSEA, per germline. The CDR3 has 15 residues. V was pared by 4 bases and J by 8 bases, with 10 bases of the junction left unmatched. For the CDR3, the DNA is TGCAGCGTTGTTGGGACAGGGGGGCCGTTAGAGCCCCAGCATTTT. Encoded protein: CSVVGTGGPLEPQHF.

The chain carries TRBV5-6 and TRBJ2-5; 9 bases map to TRBD1. This CDR3 spans 14 amino acids. V lost 0 bases to trimming and J lost 11 bases; unmatched junction nucleotides: 8. Per the germline V gene, CDR1 is SGHDT and CDR2 is YYEEEE. CDR3 protein: CASSLGDRVEEQYF. DNA of the CDR3: TGTGCCAGCAGCTTGGGGGACAGGGTGGAGGAGCAGTACTTC.

This chain uses TRBV4-2 with TRBJ1-5; weak D call: TRBD1 (6 bases). Germline assignment: CDR1 LGHNA and CDR2 YNFKEQ. Trimming shortened V by 0 bases and J by 3 bases, and 12 bases separated the two germline ends. This CDR3 region has 16 residues. DNA of the CDR3: TGTGCCAGCAGCCAAGATGGGAACAGGGACAATCAGCCCCAGCATTTT. Its translation: CASSQDGNRDNQPQHF.

The CDR3 nucleotides are TGCGCCAGCAGCCAAGATTTGGCGGTGCAACACCAGAGTCAAGGTACTGAAGCTTTCTTT. Translation: CASSQDLAVQHQSQGTEAFF. The rearrangement uses TRBV4-3 and TRBJ1-1; D remains ambiguous. V lost 0 bases to trimming and J lost 5 bases, with 28 bases between them. The germline gives CDR1 LGHNA, CDR2 YSLEER. The CDR3 runs to 20 residues.

The V call is TRBV19, the J call TRBJ1-5; D uncertain. This CDR3 contains 13 residues. V lost 5 bases and J 3 bases, leaving 8 bases between the germline ends. Germline loops: CDR1 LNHDA, CDR2 SQIVND (reference sequence). The CDR3 is CASSVNSNQPQHF. DNA of the CDR3: TGTGCCAGTAGTGTCAACTCCAATCAGCCCCAGCATTTT.

The rearrangement joins TRBV2 to TRBJ2-7; D is perhaps TRBD2 (6 bases). CDR1 and CDR2 from the germline V gene are SNHLY and FYNNEI. The ends were cut back, 6 bases at V and 7 bases at J, with 28 bases in the middle. This CDR3 is 17 amino acids long. CDR3 loop: CASRSQRAGHVVGEQYF. The CDR3 DNA sequence: TGTGCCAGCAGGTCCCAGCGGGCGGGGCATGTGGTAGGGGAGCAGTACTTC.

This clone appeared a single time. The chain is built from TRBV7-6 and TRBJ1-6, with 9 bases fitting TRBD1. The CDR3 consists of 15 residues. The germline gives CDR1 SGHVS, CDR2 FNYEAQ. J gave up 7 bases and V 2 bases, and 3 bases lay outside the gene matches. CDR3 loop: CASSLRTGENSPLHF. CDR3 nucleotide sequence: TGTGCCAGCAGCTTAAGGACAGGGGAAAATTCACCCCTCCACTTT.

Concerning this clone: A junction end diverges from the germline sequence, so it may reflect a read error. This chain connects TRBV10-1 to TRBJ2-1; a weak D match, TRBD1 (5 bases). CDR1 and CDR2 from the germline V gene are WNHNN and SYGVQD (reference sequence). The CDR3 spans 13 residues. For the CDR3, the DNA is TGCGCCAGCAGTCAGTCCAGGGCCCGTGAGCAGTTCTTC. Protein: CASSQSRAREQFF.